The 18 T cell receptor beta chains below all came from one sample that was sequenced in a study of persistence of HIV-infected CD4 T cells. Cells were stimulated with CMV-infected fibroblast lysates at roughly 10 ug/mL. CD40L/CD69 double-negative CD45RO-high memory CD4+ T cells were collected. Their antigen targets remain unknown. The immunoSEQ assay was version 4, run in survey mode. Sequenced by immunoSEQ multiplex PCR; TCRdb stores in-frame clones only, minus some. The data contain more than 45,000 clones, more than 70% of them seen just once; the ten biggest clones take up 3%. The material was CD4+ T cells sorted from PBMCs after approximately 20-hour stimulation, obtained from a patient who received antiretroviral therapy. These receptors originate from an adult man with HIV who was CMV-seropositive.

CDR3: CASSRRRGTEAFF. The CDR3 bases are TGTGCCAGCAGCCGGCGCAGGGGCACTGAAGCTTTCTTT. The chain carries TRBV6-5 and TRBJ1-1; tentatively, D is TRBD1 (6 bases). V was pared by 6 bases and J by 4 bases, with 12 bases between. Germline CDR1 and CDR2: MNHEY and SVGAGI. CDR3 size: 13 residues.

This clone came up a few times. This chain uses TRBV4-1 with TRBJ2-3; D is perhaps TRBD2 (6 bases). The CDR3 has 16 amino acids. Germline V gives CDR1 MGHRA, CDR2 YSYEKL. V shed 3 bases and J shed 6 bases, with 19 bases lying between them. CDR3 sequence (DNA): TGCGCCAGCAGCCAGTTTGGGTCGGGGGAGAAGGATACGCAGTATTTT. Its protein is CASSQFGSGEKDTQYF.

V usage is TRBV12-3 or TRBV12-4 and J usage is TRBJ2-7; D tentatively reads TRBD1 or TRBD2 (5 bases each). This CDR3 is 12 amino acids long. V lost 8 bases and J lost 1, with 9 bases in between. DNA for the CDR3: TGTGCCAGCCGGGGCAGGTCCTACGAGCAGTACTTC. Translating gives CASRGRSYEQYF.

This chain connects TRBV6-2 or TRBV6-3 to TRBJ2-6, with 8 bases fitting TRBD1. CDR3 size: 18 residues. The trim removed 0 bases at V and 1 base at J, leaving 5 bases unmatched. Germline CDR1 MNHEY, CDR2 SVGEGT. CDR3 DNA: TGTGCCAGCAGTTACTCCCGAACAGGGGGATCTGGGGCCAACGTCCTGACTTTC. It codes for CASSYSRTGGSGANVLTF.

The chain recombines TRBV5-6 with TRBJ1-1; 9 bases match TRBD1. Unmatched junction bases numbered 11, after V lost 2 bases and J lost 6 bases. The germline V gene has CDR1 SGHDT and CDR2 YYEEEE. The CDR3 runs to 16 residues. The CDR3 DNA reads as TGTGCCAGCAGCTTAAGTCCCGGGACAGGGTTCGCTGAAGCTTTCTTT. The encoded protein is CASSLSPGTGFAEAFF.

The chain has TRBV20-1 and TRBJ2-6, with 9 bases identical to TRBD2. CDR1 and CDR2 (germline): DFQATT, SNEGSKA (reference sequence). The V segment lost 3 bases and the J segment 0 bases; nucleotides outside the gene matches: 3. The CDR3 consists of 16 residues. The CDR3 DNA follows: TGCAGTGCTAGTAGTAGCGGGAGCTCTGGGGCCAACGTCCTGACTTTC. Its protein is CSASSSGSSGANVLTF.

This chain joins TRBV20-1 and TRBJ1-1, with D unclear. There are 11 residues in the CDR3. V lost 2 bases and J 6 bases, leaving 7 bases between the germline ends. The germline CDR1 and CDR2 sequences are DFQATT and SNEGSKA (reference sequence). The CDR3 loop is CSARQNPEAFF. The CDR3 coding sequence is TGCAGTGCTAGACAGAATCCTGAAGCTTTCTTT.

As regards this clone: The junction departs from the called germline gene at one end, perhaps through a read error. CDR3 coding DNA: TGTGCCCGCAGTCTCGACGGGGGGGGTAGCCTTTTT. Its translation is CARSLDGGGSLF. The V gene is TRBV6-6, the J gene TRBJ1-4; D might be TRBD1 (5 bases). This CDR3 is 12 amino acids long. Germline loops: CDR1 MNHNY, CDR2 SVGAGI (reference sequence).

This sequence joins TRBV2 and TRBJ1-3; a weak D match, TRBD1 (5 bases). CDR1 and CDR2 (germline): SNHLY, FYNNEI. Trimming removed 2 bases from V and 4 bases from J, with 12 bases in between. The CDR3 sequence is 15 residues long. CDR3 bases: TGTGCCAGCAGTGAACTCCGGGACGGGGGAAACACCATATATTTT. Amino acid sequence: CASSELRDGGNTIYF.

This chain joins TRBV19 and TRBJ1-1; D unresolved. The CDR3 totals 14 residues. V shed 3 bases and J shed 2 bases, with 10 bases lying between them. Germline V gives CDR1 LNHDA, CDR2 SQIVND (reference sequence). CDR3 DNA sequence: TGTGCCAGTAGTATTTCTGTCAGAAACACTGAAGCTTTCTTT. As protein: CASSISVRNTEAFF.

V and J are TRBV3-1 (or the pseudogene TRBV3-2) and TRBJ1-4; D is ambiguous. Germline V gene data show CDR1 as LGHDT and CDR2 as YNNKEL (reference sequence). The CDR3 runs to 17 residues. Trimming cost V 0 bases and J 3 bases, with 14 bases left between them. The CDR3: CASSQESSAQSNEKLFF. CDR3 DNA: TGTGCCAGCAGCCAAGAGTCGTCGGCACAGTCTAATGAAAAACTGTTTTTT.

This clone was counted a few times. V is TRBV6-5 and J is TRBJ2-2; D is possibly TRBD2 (5 bases). The CDR3 covers 12 residues. Trimming stripped 6 bases from V and 7 bases from J, with 9 bases between. From germline, CDR1 is MNHEY and CDR2 SVGAGI. The CDR3 DNA follows: TGTGCCAGCAGGAGGGTCAACGGGGAGCTGTTTTTT. Translation: CASRRVNGELFF.

With respect to this clone: One end of the junction does not line up with germline, which may come from a read error. The genes are TRBV2 and TRBJ1-5, with D tentatively TRBD1 (6 bases). The germline V gene has CDR1 SNHLY and CDR2 FYNNEI. The CDR3 has 17 residues. Written as DNA, the CDR3 is TGTGCCAGCAGCGAAGCCTACAGGGCTCGTAGCAATCAGCCCCAGCATTTT. The encoded protein is CASSEAYRARSNQPQHF.

The chain couples TRBV12-3 or TRBV12-4 to TRBJ1-2; D unclear. V was pared by 6 bases and J by 4 bases, with 9 bases between. This CDR3 comprises 12 residues. The CDR3 region is CASRRSVYGYTF. The DNA of the CDR3 is TGTGCCAGCAGACGTTCGGTCTATGGCTACACCTTC.

Only a few counts were recorded for this clone. CDR3 bases: TGTGCCAGCAGCTGGTCCTATAATTCACCCCTCCACTTT. Translation: CASSWSYNSPLHF. The chain recombines TRBV5-4 with TRBJ1-6; the D is unclear. V was clipped by 3 bases and J by 1 base, with 2 bases between them. This CDR3 contains 13 residues. Germline loops: CDR1 SGHNT, CDR2 YYREEE (reference sequence).

As for this clone: The junction departs from the called germline gene at one end, perhaps through a read error. The sample holds other DNA sequences that translate to the same CDR3. The J gene is TRBJ1-2, the V gene TRBV12-5; D call uncertain. Germline V CDR1 and CDR2: LGHNT, FRNRAP. The CDR3 extends over 13 amino acids. The CDR3, as DNA: TGTGCTAGTGGTTCCCCGCAAGGGAAAGGCTATACCTTC. This codes for CASGSPQGKGYTF.

This sequence joins TRBV15 and TRBJ1-3; TRBD1 is a possible D gene (5 bases). Germline V gene sequence: CDR1 LNHNV, CDR2 YYDKDF (reference sequence). Trimming took 0 bases from V and 0 from J, leaving 9 bases between them. The CDR3 has 16 residues. The CDR3 nucleotides read TGTGCCACCAGCAGAGAGGGGACGGCCTCTGGAAACACCATATATTTT. Its translation is CATSREGTASGNTIYF. Combining the CDR3 with reference TRBV15 and TRBJ1-3 gives the whole variable domain DAMVIQNPRYQVTQFGKPVTLSCSQTLNHNVMYWYQQKSSQAPKLLFHYYDKDFNNEADTPDNFQSRRPNTSFCFLDIRSPGLGDTAMYLCATSREGTASGNTIYFGEGSWLTVV.

The chain joins TRBV24-1 to TRBJ1-1; the D is unclear. The CDR3 runs 13 residues. V lost 3 bases to trimming and J lost 1 base, with 5 bases between them. Germline loops: CDR1 KGHDR, CDR2 SFDVKD. DNA of the CDR3: TGTGCCACCAGTGATCATACGAACACTGAAGCTTTCTTT. Residues: CATSDHTNTEAFF.